This record covers a single T cell receptor (beta chain). No antigen is known for it. This sample was included in a study of T cell repertoires in cytomegalovirus infection. From the reads, TCRdb called clonotypes with MiXCR, one entry per CDR3 protein. The sample lists roughly 180,000 distinct CDR3 sequences; 28% were seen once. Study-wide results and caveats: The response measured ex vivo was dominated by TCR beta clonotypes (HLA-C-restricted and CMV-specific).

Germline lookup yields CDR1 SNHLY and CDR2 FYNNEI. The CDR3 is made up of 16 amino acids. With V trimmed by 0 bases and J by 3 bases, 6 bases remained unmatched. The clonotype comes from a human donor in good health (CMV status not recorded). Some clones in this sample may be carry-over from other donors' samples. The genes are TRBV2 and TRBJ2-7; the match to TRBD1 covers 9 bases. Sequenced sample: PBMCs. CDR3 in amino acids: CASSEAPPDRGYEQYF. The CDR3 nucleotides are TGTGCCAGCAGTGAAGCGCCCCCGGACAGGGGCTACGAGCAGTACTTC.